What follows is one T cell receptor beta chain and its context. The count of this clone is one. This receptor's antigen is unknown. Nothing much larger sits one base from this clone, and base qualities are not available. At one collaborating source in Seattle, patients were enrolled during active infection and were followed longitudinally through the course of disease. Collaborating institutions collected whole blood in K2EDTA tubes following their own protocols. For TCRbeta analysis, collaborator samples were shipped as frozen whole blood, as isolated PBMCs, or as DNA extracted from either sample type. TCRbeta CDR3 regions were amplified from genomic DNA by means of the immunoSEQ Assay, a bias-controlled multiplex PCR. In the source study's methods: Within the assay, amplification of reference gene primers was used to estimate how many nucleated cells each sample contained. Sequence reads were collapsed and filtered to measure the absolute abundance of every unique TCRbeta CDR3 rearrangement. For each sample, productive Simpson clonality was calculated as the square root of Simpson's diversity index across productive rearrangements. TCRdb took over this immuneACCESS table, retaining in-frame rearrangements with V and J assigned. Such tables are incomplete; in checked studies, under half of the missing clones stem from an unresolved V gene, and the remainder is unexplained. Clone size and the V and J calls come from that table; the DNA yielded D and trimming. For this sample the table gives roughly 500,000 clones, of which roughly 87% were detected only once. Around 0.92% of the sample is held by the ten biggest clonotypes.

This sample was included in a study of blood T cell repertoires in COVID-19 (dated by TCRdb to about 2020). With regard to the full study: The collaborator samples originated in the United States, Italy and Spain and spanned the acute and convalescent phases of COVID-19. The samples were drawn from two sources: the first 160 participants of the ongoing ImmuneRACE study, and 1,254 subjects contributed by 6 global collaborators. The dataset comprised deeply sampled blood TCRbeta repertoires from subjects exposed to, actively infected with, or recovered from COVID-19. The material from the prospective study consisted of cDNA or gDNA derived from T cells, B-cell-depleted T cells, or PBMCs. A de-identified subject ID, COVID-19 status, age in years and sex were almost always included in the sample metadata. Where available, HLA class I and class II types were taken from metadata supplied by the sample provider and were not determined by assay-based typing. A freely available public database, intended as a resource for researchers studying the immune response to SARS-CoV-2, is where the repertoires were released.

The CDR3 runs 15 residues from the cysteine to the phenylalanine. The only DNA kept is the CDR3, 45 bases in frame from the first base. The germline V gene yields SGHTA for CDR1 and FQGNSA for CDR2. V is shortened by 3 bases, J by 0 bases, and the region joining them spans 9 bases. Broader findings and caveats from the paper: The amount of clinical and demographic metadata varied by source and participant and was provided uncurated.

The sequence was collected from a man between 18 and 35 years old with COVID-19, enrolled during active disease. The rearrangement combines TRBV7-2 with TRBJ1-5; the D gene lacks a confident call. Sequencing was carried out using peripheral blood. The DNA reads TGTGCCAGCAGCTTGGCGGGGAATAGCAATCAGCCCCAGCATTTT. This codes for CASSLAGNSNQPQHF.